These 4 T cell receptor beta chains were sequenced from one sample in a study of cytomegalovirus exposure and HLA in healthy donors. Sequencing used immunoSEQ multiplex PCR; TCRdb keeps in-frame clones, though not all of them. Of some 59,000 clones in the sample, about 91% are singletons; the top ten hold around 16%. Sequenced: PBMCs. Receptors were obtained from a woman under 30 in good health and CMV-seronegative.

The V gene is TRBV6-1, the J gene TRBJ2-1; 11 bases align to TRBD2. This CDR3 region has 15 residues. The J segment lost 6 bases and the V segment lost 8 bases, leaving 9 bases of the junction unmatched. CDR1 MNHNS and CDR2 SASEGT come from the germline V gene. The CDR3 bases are TGTGCCAGCGGGGGACTAGCGGAGGTGGGCAATGAGCAGTTCTTC. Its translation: CASGGLAEVGNEQFF.

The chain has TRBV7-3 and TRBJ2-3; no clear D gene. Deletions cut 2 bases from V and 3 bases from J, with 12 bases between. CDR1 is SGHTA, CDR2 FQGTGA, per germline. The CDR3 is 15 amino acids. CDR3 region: CASSLAARLTDTQYF. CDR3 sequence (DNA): TGTGCCAGCAGCTTAGCAGCGCGGTTGACAGATACGCAGTATTTT. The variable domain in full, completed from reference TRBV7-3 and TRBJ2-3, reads GAGVSQTPSNKVTEKGKYVELRCDPISGHTALYWYRQSLGQGPEFLIYFQGTGAADDSGLPNDRFFAVRPEGSVSTLKIQRTERGDSAVYLCASSLAARLTDTQYFGPGTRLTVL.

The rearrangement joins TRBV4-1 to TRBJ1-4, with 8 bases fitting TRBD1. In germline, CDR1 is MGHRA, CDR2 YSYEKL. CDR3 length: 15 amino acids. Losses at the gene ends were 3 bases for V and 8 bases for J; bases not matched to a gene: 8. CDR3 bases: TGCGCCAGCAGCCATGATGGACAGGGATGGGAAAAACTGTTTTTT. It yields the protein CASSHDGQGWEKLFF.

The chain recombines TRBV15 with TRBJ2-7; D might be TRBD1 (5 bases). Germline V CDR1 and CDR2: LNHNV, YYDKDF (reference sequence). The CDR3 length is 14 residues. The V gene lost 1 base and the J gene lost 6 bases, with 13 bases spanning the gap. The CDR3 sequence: CATSRGQGVGEQYF. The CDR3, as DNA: TGTGCCACCAGCAGAGGGCAGGGTGTCGGCGAGCAGTACTTC.